These T cell receptor beta chains were read from a single sample in a study of PD-1 blockade in classical Hodgkin lymphoma. Sequenced by immunoSEQ multiplex PCR; TCRdb stores in-frame clones only, minus some. In the table there are roughly 40,000 clones, over 70% of which are singletons. This specimen was peripheral blood mononuclear cells (PBMCs), taken at baseline. These receptors were obtained from a human donor with classical Hodgkin lymphoma. The CDR3 runs from the conserved cysteine through the conserved F or W. A D gene is named only where the DNA matches it firmly. For some rows the clone size is stated as once, few or many, or as a class when expanded; others skip it.

D	V	J	size	CDR3	DNA
TRBD2	TRBV11-2	TRBJ2-7	once	CASSLAGGTAYEQYF	TGTGCCAGCAGCCTAGCGGGAGGGACCGCCTACGAGCAGTACTTC
NA	TRBV7-7	TRBJ2-5	NA	CASSLGGGRQETQYF	TGTGCTAGCAGCTTAGGGGGGGGGCGACAAGAGACCCAGTACTTC
NA	TRBV6-5	TRBJ2-1	NA	CASSYSTNEQFF	TGTGCCAGCAGTTACTCGACCAATGAGCAGTTCTTC
NA	TRBV13	TRBJ2-5	once	CASSLGWDPQETQYF	TGTGCCAGCAGCTTAGGCTGGGACCCGCAAGAGACCCAGTACTTC
TRBD1	TRBV18	TRBJ2-5	few	CASSPGTGGGETQYF	TGTGCCAGCTCACCCGGGACAGGGGGCGGAGAGACCCAGTACTTC
NA	TRBV2	TRBJ1-6	NA	CASSERGPNSPLHF	TGTGCCAGCAGTGAAAGGGGTCCTAATTCACCCCTCCACTTT
NA	TRBV6-5	TRBJ2-7	few	CASRSGYEQYF	TGTGCCAGCAGATCAGGCTACGAGCAGTACTTC
NA	TRBV10-3	TRBJ1-2	NA	CAISESYQGGGYTF	TGTGCCATCAGTGAGTCGTATCAGGGTGGAGGCTACACCTTC
NA	TRBV11-3	TRBJ1-1	NA	CASSLGPGDTEAFF	TGTGCCAGCAGCTTAGGCCCGGGGGACACTGAAGCTTTCTTT
TRBD1	TRBV7-9	TRBJ2-5	NA	CASSLRDRPQETQYF	TGTGCCAGCAGCTTAAGGGACAGGCCCCAAGAGACCCAGTACTTC
TRBD1	TRBV7-8	TRBJ1-2	NA	CASSLAGVGQGSGYTF	TGTGCCAGCAGCTTAGCCGGTGTTGGACAGGGAAGTGGCTACACCTTC
TRBD1	TRBV5-1	TRBJ1-1	NA	CASSWTGAGLATEAFF	TGCGCCAGCAGCTGGACAGGGGCCGGGTTAGCCACTGAAGCTTTCTTT
NA	TRBV29-1	TRBJ1-5	NA	CSVGDDQPQHF	TGCAGCGTTGGGGACGATCAGCCCCAGCATTTT
TRBD1	TRBV27	TRBJ1-1	NA	CASTPGTGLDNTEAFF	TGTGCCAGCACCCCAGGGACAGGATTGGATAACACTGAAGCTTTCTTT
NA	TRBV6-4	TRBJ1-4	NA	CASSGDQGGNEKLFF	TGTGCCAGCAGTGGGGACCAGGGTGGAAATGAAAAACTGTTTTTT
NA	TRBV10-3	TRBJ2-3	NA	CAIGGTEKDTQYF	TGTGCCATCGGGGGGACAGAGAAAGATACGCAGTATTTT
TRBD1	TRBV19	TRBJ1-1	NA	CASTRDSLNTEAFF	TGTGCCAGTACTAGGGACAGCCTGAACACTGAAGCTTTCTTT
NA	TRBV9	TRBJ1-1	NA	CASSVGQGRTEAFF	TGTGCCAGCAGCGTAGGCCAGGGGAGGACTGAAGCTTTCTTT
TRBD2	TRBV25-1	TRBJ2-5	NA	CASSPLGTSRDVETQYF	TGTGCCAGCAGTCCCCTGGGGACTAGCCGGGACGTAGAGACCCAGTACTTC
NA	TRBV6-1	TRBJ1-4	NA	CASSEGRGLVKLFF	TGTGCCAGCAGTGAAGGGAGGGGTTTGGTAAAACTGTTTTTT
TRBD1	TRBV28	TRBJ2-7	NA	CASTSPDRDYEQYF	TGTGCCAGCACTTCCCCAGACAGGGACTACGAGCAGTACTTC
TRBD2	TRBV7-2	TRBJ2-1	NA	CASSSGLAAYNEQFF	TGTGCCAGCAGCTCGGGACTAGCAGCTTACAATGAGCAGTTCTTC
NA	TRBV10-3	TRBJ1-5	few	CAISAAGLSNQPQHF	TGTGCCATCAGTGCGGCGGGACTTAGCAATCAGCCCCAGCATTTT
NA	TRBV19	TRBJ2-2	NA	CARAGQWNTGELFF	TGTGCCCGAGCGGGACAGTGGAACACCGGGGAGCTGTTTTTT
NA	TRBV11-1	TRBJ2-7	NA	CASSRGGTAGHEQYF	TGTGCCAGCAGCCGTGGTGGGACGGCGGGCCACGAGCAGTACTTC
NA	TRBV4-3	TRBJ2-7	NA	CASSQAVTGTYEQYF	TGCGCCAGCAGCCAAGCAGTGACAGGAACCTACGAGCAGTACTTC
NA	TRBV11-2	TRBJ2-7	NA	CASSLSPSEGREQYF	TGTGCCAGCAGCTTGTCGCCTAGCGAGGGGCGCGAGCAGTACTTC
NA	TRBV28	TRBJ2-7	NA	CASRPGGGGTTYEQYF	TGTGCCAGCAGACCCGGGGGAGGGGGGACTACCTACGAGCAGTACTTC
TRBD2	TRBV18	TRBJ2-7	NA	CASSPLAGGSYEQYF	TGTGCCAGCTCACCATTAGCGGGAGGGTCCTACGAGCAGTACTTC
NA	TRBV27	TRBJ1-4	NA	CASRLEGLANEKLFF	TGTGCCAGCAGGCTCGAGGGCTTAGCTAATGAAAAACTGTTTTTT
NA	TRBV28	TRBJ2-3	NA	CASSLGGGPSTDTQYF	TGTGCCAGCAGTTTAGGAGGGGGGCCTAGCACAGATACGCAGTATTTT
NA	TRBV6-5	TRBJ2-5	NA	CASSSAEETQYF	TGTGCCAGCAGTTCCGCAGAAGAGACCCAGTACTTC
NA	TRBV7-8	TRBJ2-3	NA	CASSLAGRSGQDTQYF	TGTGCCAGCAGCTTAGCGGGGAGGAGTGGGCAAGATACGCAGTATTTT
NA	TRBV7-9	TRBJ2-7	few	CASSLGGSPGYGQYF	TGTGCCAGCAGCTTAGGTGGTAGTCCAGGCTATGGACAGTACTTC
NA	TRBV28	TRBJ2-3	NA	CASSLGTRGTDTQYF	TGTGCCAGCAGTTTAGGGACACGGGGCACAGATACGCAGTATTTT
NA	TRBV2	TRBJ2-4	NA	CASKREAKNIQYF	TGTGCCAGCAAACGGGAAGCCAAAAACATTCAGTACTTC
NA	TRBV6-5	TRBJ2-7	NA	CASRVWAGSYEQYF	TGTGCCAGCAGAGTTTGGGCGGGATCCTACGAGCAGTACTTC
NA	TRBV9	TRBJ2-6	NA	CASSPRGANVLTF	TGTGCCAGCAGCCCCCGAGGGGCCAACGTCCTGACTTTC
NA	TRBV29-1	TRBJ2-5	NA	CSVVAVAGRETQYF	TGCAGCGTTGTGGCTGTAGCTGGGAGGGAGACCCAGTACTTC
TRBD2	TRBV4-1	TRBJ2-7	NA	CASSLGLAGPYEQYF	TGCGCCAGCAGCCTCGGACTAGCGGGGCCCTACGAGCAGTACTTC
NA	TRBV6-1	TRBJ2-1	NA	CASKSVRLGNEQFF	TGTGCCAGCAAAAGTGTTAGGTTGGGCAATGAGCAGTTCTTC
TRBD1	TRBV6-5	TRBJ2-1	NA	CASSLGTGAYNEQFF	TGTGCCAGCAGCCTTGGGACAGGGGCCTACAATGAGCAGTTCTTC
TRBD1	TRBV6-6	TRBJ2-3	NA	CASSLDRSTDTQYF	TGTGCCAGCAGTTTGGACAGGAGCACAGATACGCAGTATTTT
NA	TRBV10-1	TRBJ2-1	NA	CASSECGLRGQFF	TGCGCCAGCAGTGAGTGTGGCTTGAGGGGGCAGTTCTTC
NA	TRBV21-1	TRBJ1-4	NA	CASNTTGATNEKLFF	TGTGCCAGCAATACCACAGGTGCAACTAATGAAAAACTGTTTTTT
TRBD2	TRBV5-8	TRBJ2-1	NA	CASSEGLSVYNEQFF	TGTGCCAGCAGCGAGGGACTATCTGTATACAATGAGCAGTTCTTC
NA	TRBV5-1	TRBJ1-2	once	CASSFGIAIYGYTF	TGCGCCAGCAGCTTCGGGATAGCGATCTATGGCTACACCTTC
NA	TRBV6-5	TRBJ1-1	NA	CASSQGAGPNTEAFF	TGTGCCAGCAGTCAAGGGGCAGGCCCGAACACTGAAGCTTTCTTT
NA	TRBV2	TRBJ2-2	NA	CASSGEVITGELFF	TGTGCCAGCAGCGGGGAGGTTATCACCGGGGAGCTGTTTTTT
NA	TRBV5-1	TRBJ1-5	NA	CASSPRGGSNQPQHF	TGCGCCAGCAGCCCCCGGGGTGGGAGCAATCAGCCCCAGCATTTT
NA	TRBV21-1	TRBJ2-7	NA	CASSKSDRTYEQYF	TGTGCCAGCAGCAAATCGGACAGAACCTACGAGCAGTACTTC
TRBD1	TRBV6-1	TRBJ2-4	NA	CASSLTGGNIQYF	TGTGCCAGCAGTTTAACAGGGGGGAACATTCAGTACTTC
NA	TRBV5-6	TRBJ2-4	NA	CASSRTNIQYF	TGTGCCAGCAGCCGGACAAACATTCAGTACTTC
NA	TRBV7-9	TRBJ2-7	NA	CASSLAGQGSEQYF	TGTGCCAGCAGCTTAGCGGGCCAGGGGTCCGAGCAGTACTTC
NA	TRBV10-3	TRBJ1-3	NA	CAISDRKIRPGSGNTIYF	TGTGCCATCAGTGATCGAAAGATCCGCCCTGGATCTGGAAACACCATATATTTT
TRBD2	TRBV10-3	TRBJ2-1	NA	CAIMGIAGGHEQFF	TGTGCCATCATGGGAATAGCGGGGGGGCATGAGCAGTTCTTC
TRBD1	TRBV6-5	TRBJ1-6	NA	CASKSGTENSPLHF	TGTGCCAGCAAATCCGGGACAGAGAATTCACCCCTCCACTTT
NA	TRBV18	TRBJ1-4	NA	CASSPPGAGEGEKLFF	TGTGCCAGCTCACCTCCGGGTGCTGGTGAGGGTGAAAAACTGTTTTTT
NA	TRBV5-6	TRBJ1-6	few	CASSKQGFPNSPLHF	TGTGCCAGCAGCAAACAGGGTTTTCCTAATTCACCCCTCCACTTT